These 14 T cell receptor beta chains were all obtained from the same sample, sequenced in a study of identical twins. TCRdb independently ran MiXCR on the 5' RACE reads; one entry per CDR3 protein. The sample consists of about 790,000 distinct CDR3 sequences, approximately 18% of them appearing once. The same sample was also studied in work on T cells expressing NK-cell markers.

The sample comprised PBMCs. These TCRs come from a woman aged 18-29 years in good health.

This rearrangement joins TRBV9 to TRBJ2-1; 8 bases are a match to TRBD2. This CDR3 is built from 15 residues. Germline CDR1 and CDR2: SGDLS and YYNGEE. V dropped 3 bases and J dropped 2; count of bases not matched to a gene: 4. This CDR3 is CASSDTSGTYNEQFF. DNA for the CDR3: TGTGCCAGCAGCGACACTAGCGGAACCTACAATGAGCAGTTCTTC.

This clonotype was observed a few times. V usage is TRBV6-1 and J usage is TRBJ2-6; no definite D call. Germline CDR1 MNHNS, CDR2 SASEGT. Trimming cost V 6 bases and J 0 bases, with 3 bases left between them. The CDR3 covers 13 residues. CDR3 DNA: TGTGCCAGCAGCGCCTCTGGGGCCAACGTCCTGACTTTC. Translating it yields CASSASGANVLTF.

This sequence joins TRBV10-3 and TRBJ1-1, with no clear D. The V and J ends lost 5 bases and 4 bases respectively, with 5 bases between them. The CDR3 has 11 residues. Germline V gene data show CDR1 as ENHRY and CDR2 as SYGVKD. The CDR3 region has the DNA TGTGCCATCAGTAAGGGCACTGAAGCTTTCTTT. Residues: CAISKGTEAFF.

V and J are TRBV5-1 and TRBJ2-1; TRBD2 agrees at 8 bases. The CDR3 is made up of 18 amino acids. Per the germline V gene, CDR1 is SGHRS and CDR2 is YFSETQ. Losses at the gene ends were 0 bases for V and 7 bases for J; bases not matched to a gene: 15. The CDR3 loop reads CASSLVPGTSGLWNEQFF. Written as DNA, the CDR3 is TGCGCCAGCAGCTTGGTGCCCGGGACTAGTGGTTTATGGAATGAGCAGTTCTTC. The full variable domain, in which reference TRBV5-1 and TRBJ2-1 provide the parts outside the CDR3, is KAGVTQTPRYLIKTRGQQVTLSCSPISGHRSVSWYQQTPGQGLQFLFEYFSETQRNKGNFPGRFSGRQFSNSRSEMNVSTLELGDSALYLCASSLVPGTSGLWNEQFFGPGTRLTVL.

This chain uses TRBV7-2 with TRBJ2-7; D gene ambiguous. The V end was cut by 5 bases, the J end by 8 bases, with 25 bases between. The CDR3 spans 16 residues. Germline values: CDR1 SGHTA, CDR2 FQGNSA. Written as DNA, the CDR3 is TGTGCCAGCAGCCCCTTATACGGCACCGAGGTGGAACAGCAGTACTTC. Its protein is CASSPLYGTEVEQQYF.

The CDR3 reads CASSQENRGYGYTF. The CDR3 region has the DNA TGTGCCAGCAGCCAAGAAAACAGGGGTTATGGCTACACCTTC. The chain couples TRBV3-1 to TRBJ1-2; 7 bases line up with TRBD1. This CDR3 region has 14 residues. Germline V lookup: CDR1 LGHDT, CDR2 YNNKEL (reference sequence). With V trimmed by 0 bases and J by 5 bases, 3 bases remained unmatched.

Remarks on this clonotype: A read error may produce the germline difference seen at one junction end. This chain links TRBV15 with TRBJ1-2; D not resolved. There are 12 residues in the CDR3. From germline, CDR1 is LNHNV and CDR2 YYDKDF (reference sequence). The CDR3 region has the DNA TGTGCCACCAGCGGAGACAACTATGGCTACACCTTC. Amino acids: CATSGDNYGYTF.

The chain joins TRBV20-1 to TRBJ2-7, with TRBD2 matching over 14 bases. J lost 7 bases, V lost 5 bases, and 7 bases had no gene match. The length of the CDR3 is 14 residues. Germline lookup yields CDR1 DFQATT and CDR2 SNEGSKA (reference sequence). The CDR3 region is CSAFPGLAGVEQYF. The CDR3 DNA reads TGCAGTGCTTTCCCGGGACTAGCGGGAGTAGAGCAGTACTTC.

This chain connects TRBV4-3 to TRBJ2-1; D tentatively reads TRBD1 or TRBD2 (6 bases each). Trimming cost V 3 bases and J 7 bases, with 13 bases left between them. CDR1 is LGHNA, CDR2 YSLEER, per germline. CDR3 size: 14 residues. In nucleotides, the CDR3 is TGCGCCAGCAGCCATACGGAAGGGGGGAATGAGCAGTTCTTC. Its protein is CASSHTEGGNEQFF.

The V gene is TRBV5-1, the J gene TRBJ2-3, with D possibly matching TRBD2 (6 bases). Germline V gives CDR1 SGHRS, CDR2 YFSETQ. The CDR3 has 14 residues. The ends were cut back, 5 bases at V and 8 bases at J, with 18 bases in the middle. CDR3 in amino acids: CASRPEGYRVTQYF. The CDR3 DNA reads TGCGCCAGCAGGCCGGAGGGATATCGTGTTACGCAGTATTTT.

This clonotype has a handful of counts. The chain links TRBV20-1 to TRBJ2-2, with D uncertain. V gave up 1 base and J gave up 3 bases, with 6 bases separating them. The CDR3 consists of 13 residues. Germline assignment: CDR1 DFQATT and CDR2 SNEGSKA (reference sequence). The CDR3, as DNA: TGCAGTGCTAGAGCTGGGTACACCGGGGAGCTGTTTTTT. Translated, it gives CSARAGYTGELFF.

The genes are TRBV20-1 and TRBJ2-6; D possibly corresponds to TRBD1 (6 bases). This CDR3 spans 16 amino acids. CDR1 and CDR2 (germline): DFQATT, SNEGSKA (reference sequence). V gave up 3 bases and J gave up 0 bases, with 12 bases separating them. This chain's CDR3 is CSASPQGSSGANVLTF. The CDR3, as DNA: TGCAGTGCTAGCCCACAGGGTAGCTCTGGGGCCAACGTCCTGACTTTC.

The CDR3 DNA reads as TGTGCCAGCAGCGTAGGGGGAGGGAAAGGGCTAATCTACGAGCAGTACTTC. Translating it yields CASSVGGGKGLIYEQYF. This chain links TRBV9 with TRBJ2-7, with 7 bases aligning to TRBD2. Germline V gene lookup returns CDR1 SGDLS and CDR2 YYNGEE. Trimming at V came to 0 bases and at J to 3 bases, leaving 12 bases not matched to a gene. The CDR3 contains 17 residues.

The V and J genes are TRBV6-2 or TRBV6-3 and TRBJ1-2; unclear D gene. Germline V CDR1 and CDR2: MNHEY, SVGEGT. The CDR3 runs to 12 residues. V lost 5 bases, J lost 10 bases, and 14 bases lay in between. CDR3 DNA sequence: TGTGCCAGCAGTAGCCGCGTGGGAGCCTACACCTTC. This codes for CASSSRVGAYTF.